This T cell receptor beta chain was identified in a study of CD8 T cells in Susac syndrome. Study-wide background: Treatment status at blood draw for the Susac syndrome patients was therapy-naive, corticosteroids, or intravenous immunoglobulin alone. The study's findings and limits: CD4+ T cell repertoires in Susac syndrome lacked clonal expansion. As the study acknowledged, the number of individuals who were part of its TCR sequencing and HLA analysis was relatively small.

V was shortened by 5 bases and J by 10 bases, with 21 bases between the two germline ends. CDR3 size: 16 residues. Germline CDR1 MNHEY, CDR2 SMNVEV (reference sequence). Remarks on this clonotype: Antigen: not known.

With random hexamers, reverse transcription was performed on about 0.45 to 1 ug of RNA. TCRdb called the immunoSEQ multiplex PCR reads again in MiXCR, with one record for every CDR3 protein. The sample has fewer than 200,000 distinct CDR3 sequences; under 95% are singletons. In blood CD8+ and CD4+ T cells, TCR beta underwent sequencing. The chain links TRBV27 to TRBJ1-6, with a weak D call TRBD1 (5 bases). The TCR comes from a human donor with Susac syndrome. Source material: CD4+ T cells from PBMCs. The CDR3 DNA reads as TGTGCCAGCAGTCCCTCAGGGCAGAGGGTTACCTCACCCCTCCACTTT. Amino acid sequence: CASSPSGQRVTSPLHF.